This T cell receptor beta chain stems from a study of cytomegalovirus exposure and HLA in healthy donors. Across the whole study: Previous work identified roughly 120 million unique TCR beta sequences from roughly 170 million T cells. The study, taken as a whole, reports: The study reported that TCR beta sequences accurately predicted HLA-A and HLA-B alleles in most subjects. Apparent HLA restriction characterized most CMV-associated TCR beta chains in a later analysis.

Turning to this clone: The antigen is undetermined.

PCR employed 60 Vbeta and 13 Jbeta primers. This table comes from immunoSEQ multiplex PCR, and its TCRdb copy is limited to in-frame clones, with some not included. The sample carries fewer than 150,000 clones, around 76% recorded once. Germline V CDR1 and CDR2: MDHEN, SYDVKM. Trimming cost V 6 bases and J 5 bases; bases outside gene matches: 4. This CDR3 region has 14 residues. Despite likely unrecorded immune exposures, the donors were nominally healthy at the time of sampling. The sample consisted of PBMCs. The chain joins TRBV28 to TRBJ2-1; TRBD2 matches at 10 bases. The receptor's source is a man aged 18-30 years in good health and CMV-seronegative. The CDR3: CASRLAGSNNEQFF. The CDR3, as DNA: TGTGCCAGCAGACTAGCGGGAAGTAACAATGAGCAGTTCTTC.